Listed here is a single T cell receptor beta chain. The sample's treatment: about 20 received Ad26.COV2.S at low or high dose, single or two shots; about 5 received placebo; per-sample allocation not given. Collection of the samples took place on day 63 after the first injection of vaccine or placebo. Germline-derived CDR1 and CDR2 are MGHRA and YSYEKL. This CDR3 has 17 residues. Losses at the gene ends were 2 bases for V and 7 bases for J; bases not matched to a gene: 10. Only in-frame clones appear in the TCRdb table, and some are missing; sequencing was by immunoSEQ multiplex PCR. The sample holds 450,000 to 550,000 clones; about 89% are singletons and the top ten take 1.7%. This record comes from a study of Ad26.COV2.S vaccination and SARS-CoV-2 variants.

The source was peripheral blood, collected in a trial of Ad26.COV2.S vaccine versus placebo. The chain uses TRBV4-1 and TRBJ2-1; the match to TRBD2 covers 11 bases. This clonotype was obtained from a person aged 18-65 years who received the Ad26.COV2.S COVID-19 vaccine or a placebo. Here the CDR3 reads CASSQSPATSGRNEQFF. The CDR3 bases are TGCGCCAGCAGCCAATCCCCCGCCACTAGCGGGAGAAATGAGCAGTTCTTC.